Listed below are T cell receptor beta chains from one sample, sequenced in a study of beta chain features in type 1 diabetes. This table comes from immunoSEQ multiplex PCR, and its TCRdb copy is limited to in-frame clones, with some not included. The table has roughly 150,000 clones, approximately 8.1% seen once. Specimen: central memory CD4+ T cells from blood. The source is a man between 18 and 29 years old in good health. Both conserved end residues are part of each CDR3. The D gene is left open where the match is weak. Clone size appears in some rows only: once, few, many, or a class for an expanded clone.

abundance | d_gene | j_gene | v_gene | CDR3nt | CDR3aa
NA | TRBD1 | TRBJ2-1 | TRBV6-6 | TGTGCCAGCAGCCTAACCACAGGGGGTAACTACAATGAGCAGTTCTTC | CASSLTTGGNYNEQFF
NA | NA | TRBJ2-2 | TRBV15 | TGTGCCACCAGCAGGACGAATGGAGGCGGGGAGCTGTTTTTT | CATSRTNGGGELFF
NA | TRBD2 | TRBJ2-5 | TRBV6-5 | TGTGCCAGCAGACATACTAGCGTTTACCAAGAGACCCAGTACTTC | CASRHTSVYQETQYF
few | NA | TRBJ1-4 | TRBV10-3 | TGTGCCATCAGTGAAAACGGGGAAAAACTGTTTTTT | CAISENGEKLFF
NA | TRBD1 | TRBJ1-1 | TRBV7-3 | TGTGCCAGCAGCTTAATGGGGACAGGGAACACTGAAGCTTTCTTT | CASSLMGTGNTEAFF
many | NA | TRBJ2-1 | TRBV9 | TGTGCCAGCAGCGTAGGCTGGGGAGGTATTGAGCAGTTCTTC | CASSVGWGGIEQFF
NA | TRBD1 | TRBJ2-2 | TRBV7-9 | TGTGCCAGCAGCTTAGCGGGACAGGGTACCGGGGAGCTGTTTTTT | CASSLAGQGTGELFF
NA | NA | TRBJ2-5 | TRBV4-1 | TGCGCCAGCAGCCACCTACGGGGGACCCAGTACTTC | CASSHLRGTQYF
few | TRBD1 | TRBJ2-7 | TRBV18 | TGTGCCAGCTCACCAAGGGAACAGGGGAGAGACTACGAGCAGTACTTC | CASSPREQGRDYEQYF
NA | TRBD1 | TRBJ2-2 | TRBV2 | TGTGCCAGCACCCACGGGACAGGGGGATTTTCCGGGGAGCTGTTTTTT | CASTHGTGGFSGELFF
NA | NA | TRBJ1-2 | TRBV7-9 | TGTGCCAGCAGACACGGAGGGTCTTCCGATGGCTACACCTTC | CASRHGGSSDGYTF
few | NA | TRBJ1-6 | TRBV2 | TGTGCCACCGAGGGGGGGGCTATGTCCAATTCACCCCTCCACTTT | CATEGGAMSNSPLHF
few | NA | TRBJ1-1 | TRBV11-1 | TGTGCCAGCAGCTTAAGGGGGTACGCTGAAGCTTTCTTT | CASSLRGYAEAFF
NA | TRBD1 | TRBJ2-1 | TRBV2 | TGTGCCAGCAGTGAATCCAAATCCACGCGCGGGACAGGGTACCGTAATGAGCAGTTCTTC | CASSESKSTRGTGYRNEQFF
few | TRBD2 | TRBJ2-1 | TRBV7-2 | TGTGCCAGCAGCCTAAGAGGGACTAGCGATCACAATGAGCAGTTCTTC | CASSLRGTSDHNEQFF
NA | NA | TRBJ2-3 | TRBV19 | TGTGCCAGTAGTATAACAGGGACCAATACGCAGTATTTT | CASSITGTNTQYF
few | NA | TRBJ2-1 | TRBV5-1 | TGCGCCAGCAGCCCGGACTTCAGCTCCTACAATGAGCAGTTCTTC | CASSPDFSSYNEQFF
few | NA | TRBJ2-6 | TRBV27 | TGTGCCAGCAGTTTATTGCCAGGCCTATTGGGGGCCAACGTCCTGACTTTC | CASSLLPGLLGANVLTF
NA | NA | TRBJ2-5 | TRBV7-2 | TGTGCCAGCAGCTCTTTAGACAGGACCCAAGAGACCCAGTACTTC | CASSSLDRTQETQYF
NA | NA | TRBJ1-2 | TRBV7-2 | TGTGCCAGCAGCATGGGAAGGGGGGAGGGGATAAAAGGCTACACCTTC | CASSMGRGEGIKGYTF
many | NA | TRBJ2-3 | TRBV11-2 | TGTGCCAGCAGCTTATCGGCGGGAACCACAGATACGCAGTATTTT | CASSLSAGTTDTQYF
few | TRBD1 | TRBJ2-3 | TRBV7-3 | TGTGCCAGCAGCTCGGGACAGGCTCCCCCAGATACGCAGTATTTT | CASSSGQAPPDTQYF
few | TRBD1 | TRBJ1-4 | TRBV7-6 | TGTGCCAGCAGCTTGCTACAGGGGGTTGGGGAAAAACTGTTTTTT | CASSLLQGVGEKLFF
NA | NA | TRBJ2-6 | TRBV5-1 | TGCGCCAGCAGCTCCCAGGGTGCCTCCGGGGCCAACGTCCTGACTTTC | CASSSQGASGANVLTF